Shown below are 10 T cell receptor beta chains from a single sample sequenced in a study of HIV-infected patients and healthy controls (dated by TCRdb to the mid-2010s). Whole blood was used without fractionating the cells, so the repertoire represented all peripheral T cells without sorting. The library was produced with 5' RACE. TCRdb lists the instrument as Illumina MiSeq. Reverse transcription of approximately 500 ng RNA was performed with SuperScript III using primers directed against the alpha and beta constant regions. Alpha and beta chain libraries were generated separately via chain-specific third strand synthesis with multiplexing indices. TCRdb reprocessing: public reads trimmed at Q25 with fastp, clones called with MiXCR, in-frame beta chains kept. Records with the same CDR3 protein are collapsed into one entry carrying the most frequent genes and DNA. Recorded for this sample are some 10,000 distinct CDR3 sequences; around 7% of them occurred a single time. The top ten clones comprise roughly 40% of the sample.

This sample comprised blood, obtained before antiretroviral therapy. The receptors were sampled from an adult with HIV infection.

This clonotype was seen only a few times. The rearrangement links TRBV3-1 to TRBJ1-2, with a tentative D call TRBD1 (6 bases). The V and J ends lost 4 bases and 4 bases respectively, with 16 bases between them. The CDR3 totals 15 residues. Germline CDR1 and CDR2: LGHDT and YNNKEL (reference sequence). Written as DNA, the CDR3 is TGTGCCAGCAGCCTAGCTCCGACAGGTTCCTATGGCTACACCTTC. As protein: CASSLAPTGSYGYTF.

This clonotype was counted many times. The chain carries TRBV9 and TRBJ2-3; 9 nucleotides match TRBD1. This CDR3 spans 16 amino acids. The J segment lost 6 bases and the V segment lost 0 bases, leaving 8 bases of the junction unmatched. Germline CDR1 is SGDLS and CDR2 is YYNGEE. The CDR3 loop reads CASSVATGGAMDTQYF. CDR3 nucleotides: TGTGCCAGCAGCGTAGCTACAGGGGGCGCGATGGATACGCAGTATTTT. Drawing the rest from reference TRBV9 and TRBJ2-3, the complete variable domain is DSGVTQTPKHLITATGQRVTLRCSPRSGDLSVYWYQQSLDQGLQFLIQYYNGEERAKGNILERFSAQQFPDLHSELNLSSLELGDSALYFCASSVATGGAMDTQYFGPGTRLTVL.

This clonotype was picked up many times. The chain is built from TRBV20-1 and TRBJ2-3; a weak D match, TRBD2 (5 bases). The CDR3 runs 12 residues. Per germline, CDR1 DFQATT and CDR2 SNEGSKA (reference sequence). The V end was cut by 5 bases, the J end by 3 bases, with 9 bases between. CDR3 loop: CSAEPGTDTQYF. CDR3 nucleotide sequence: TGCAGTGCTGAGCCGGGAACAGATACGCAGTATTTT.

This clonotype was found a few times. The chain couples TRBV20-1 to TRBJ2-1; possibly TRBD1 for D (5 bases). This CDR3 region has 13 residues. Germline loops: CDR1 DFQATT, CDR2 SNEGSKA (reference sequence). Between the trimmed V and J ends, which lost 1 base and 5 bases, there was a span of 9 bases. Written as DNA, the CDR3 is TGCAGTGCTAGAGCAGGGTCTAACAATGAGCAGTTCTTC. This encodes CSARAGSNNEQFF.

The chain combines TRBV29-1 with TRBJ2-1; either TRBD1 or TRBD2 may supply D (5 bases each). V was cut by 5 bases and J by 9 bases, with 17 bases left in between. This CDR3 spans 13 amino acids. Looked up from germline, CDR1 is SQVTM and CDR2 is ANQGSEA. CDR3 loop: CSVRGRLKAEQFF. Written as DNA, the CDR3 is TGCAGCGTTAGGGGCAGACTAAAGGCTGAGCAGTTCTTC.

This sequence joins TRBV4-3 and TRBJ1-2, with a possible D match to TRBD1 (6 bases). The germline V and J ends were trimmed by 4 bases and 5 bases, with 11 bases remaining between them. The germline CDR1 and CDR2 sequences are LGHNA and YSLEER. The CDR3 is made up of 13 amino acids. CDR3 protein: CASSPGTPYGYTF. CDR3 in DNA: TGCGCCAGCAGCCCCGGGACACCTTATGGCTACACCTTC.

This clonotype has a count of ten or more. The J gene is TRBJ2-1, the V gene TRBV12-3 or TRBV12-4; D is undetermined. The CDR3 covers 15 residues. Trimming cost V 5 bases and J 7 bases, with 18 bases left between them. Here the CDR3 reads CASSPFLATRNEQFF. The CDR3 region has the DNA TGTGCCAGCAGTCCGTTTCTTGCAACGAGGAATGAGCAGTTCTTC.

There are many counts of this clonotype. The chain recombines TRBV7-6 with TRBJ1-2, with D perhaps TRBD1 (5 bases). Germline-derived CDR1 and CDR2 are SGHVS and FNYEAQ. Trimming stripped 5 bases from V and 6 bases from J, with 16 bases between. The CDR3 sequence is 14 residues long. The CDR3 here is CASSPGPGLHGYTF. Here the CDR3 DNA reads TGTGCCAGCAGCCCGGGACCTGGACTTCATGGCTACACCTTC.

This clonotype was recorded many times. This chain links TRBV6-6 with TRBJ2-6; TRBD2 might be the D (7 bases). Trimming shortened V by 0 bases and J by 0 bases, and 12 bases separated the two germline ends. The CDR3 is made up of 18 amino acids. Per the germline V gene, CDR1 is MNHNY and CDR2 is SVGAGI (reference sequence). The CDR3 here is CASSYSRGGDSGANVLTF. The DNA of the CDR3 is TGTGCCAGCAGTTACTCAAGAGGGGGGGACTCTGGGGCCAACGTCCTGACTTTC.

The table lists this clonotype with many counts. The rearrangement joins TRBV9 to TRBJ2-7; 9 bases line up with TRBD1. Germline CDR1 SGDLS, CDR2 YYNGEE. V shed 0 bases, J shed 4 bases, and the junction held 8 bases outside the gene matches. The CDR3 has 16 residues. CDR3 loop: CASSVGTTGGYYEQYF. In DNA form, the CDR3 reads TGTGCCAGCAGCGTAGGAACGACAGGGGGTTATTACGAGCAGTACTTC.